This TCR beta chain was observed in a study of shared clonotypes between healthy human individuals. Study-level information: Participating donors consisted of two women and a few men aged 18 to 49.

Between the trimmed V and J ends, which lost 10 bases and 2 bases, there was a span of 15 bases. The CDR3 has 13 residues. Germline lookup yields CDR1 LNHDA and CDR2 SQIVND (reference sequence). This clone has just a few counts. Donors were healthy HIV-negative adults without recent acute infections or vaccinations. The repertoire was sequenced with immunoSEQ multiplex PCR; TCRdb's copy has only in-frame clones and lacks some. The table shows some 470,000 clones, with 70% to 80% occurring only once. The sequenced sample consisted of PBMCs. This chain connects TRBV19 to TRBJ2-7; D gene ambiguous. The TCR originated in a woman in her 40s in good health. Some clones in this sample may be carry-over from other donors' samples. The CDR3 protein is CATLKGGTYEQYF. Written as DNA, the CDR3 is TGTGCCACTCTAAAGGGTGGGACCTACGAGCAGTACTTC.